These T cell receptor beta chains were read from a single sample in a study of CD8 T cells in Susac syndrome. TCRdb re-called the immunoSEQ multiplex PCR reads through MiXCR, storing one row per CDR3 protein. The profile shows roughly 200,000 distinct CDR3 sequences, 85% to 95% of them singletons. The specimen sequenced was CD4+ T cells from PBMCs. The receptors were sampled from a human donor with Susac syndrome. CDR3s include the opening cysteine and the closing phenylalanine or tryptophan. A D gene is named only where the DNA matches it firmly. Clone size appears in some rows only: once, few, many, or a class for an expanded clone.

v_call: TRBV12-3/TRBV12-4
d_call: .
j_call: TRBJ1-1
clone_size: .
cdr3_nt: TGTGCCAGCCTGCCTTCTCCAGGGCGCACTGAAGCTTTCTTT
cdr3_aa: CASLPSPGRTEAFF

v_call: TRBV5-1
d_call: .
j_call: TRBJ1-2
clone_size: .
cdr3_nt: TGCGCCAGCAGCCGATCCCCCGGACAATCGACGGACTATGGCTACACCTTC
cdr3_aa: CASSRSPGQSTDYGYTF

v_call: TRBV7-2
d_call: .
j_call: TRBJ2-5
clone_size: .
cdr3_nt: TGTGCCAGCAGCCTCCATGGGCCACAAGGGGAGACCCAGTACTTC
cdr3_aa: CASSLHGPQGETQYF

v_call: TRBV2
d_call: TRBD2
j_call: TRBJ2-2
clone_size: .
cdr3_nt: TGTGCCAGCAGCGGGACTAGCGGGGGGACCGCCGGGGAGCTGTTTTTT
cdr3_aa: CASSGTSGGTAGELFF

v_call: TRBV9
d_call: TRBD1
j_call: TRBJ2-2
clone_size: once
cdr3_nt: TGTGCCAGCAGAGCCGGGACAGCGAACACCGGGGAGCTGTTTTTT
cdr3_aa: CASRAGTANTGELFF

v_call: TRBV4-1
d_call: .
j_call: TRBJ1-2
clone_size: once
cdr3_nt: TGCGCCAGCAGCCAATTGGGACGGACTAACTATGGCTACACCTTC
cdr3_aa: CASSQLGRTNYGYTF

v_call: TRBV20-1
d_call: TRBD1
j_call: TRBJ2-7
clone_size: .
cdr3_nt: TGCAGTGCTGGACAGGGAGCCTCCTACGAGCAGTACTTC
cdr3_aa: CSAGQGASYEQYF

v_call: TRBV30
d_call: .
j_call: TRBJ1-3
clone_size: .
cdr3_nt: TGTGCCTGGAGTAGGGGGTCCTCTGGAAACACCATATATTTT
cdr3_aa: CAWSRGSSGNTIYF

v_call: TRBV9
d_call: TRBD2
j_call: TRBJ2-1
clone_size: .
cdr3_nt: TGTGCCAGCAGCGCGAGGACTAGCGGGGACTACAATGAGCAGTTCTTC
cdr3_aa: CASSARTSGDYNEQFF

v_call: TRBV21-1
d_call: .
j_call: TRBJ1-4
clone_size: once
cdr3_nt: TGTGCCAGCAGCAAAGGTGGCAGGGGGAGATTT
cdr3_aa: CASSKGGRGRF

v_call: TRBV7-9
d_call: .
j_call: TRBJ2-3
clone_size: .
cdr3_nt: TGTGCCAGCAGCTTAGCGGACCCAGATACGCAGTATTTT
cdr3_aa: CASSLADPDTQYF

v_call: TRBV4-1
d_call: .
j_call: TRBJ1-4
clone_size: .
cdr3_nt: TGCGCCAGCAGCCATAAAAGGGGCGCCTCGGCGACTAATGAAAAACTGTTTTTT
cdr3_aa: CASSHKRGASATNEKLFF

v_call: TRBV12-3/TRBV12-4
d_call: .
j_call: TRBJ2-3
clone_size: few
cdr3_nt: TGTGCCAGCAGTCCCCGGCGGGGCACAGATACGCAGTATTTT
cdr3_aa: CASSPRRGTDTQYF

v_call: TRBV7-2
d_call: .
j_call: TRBJ2-7
clone_size: .
cdr3_nt: TGTGCCAGCAGCCCGGAGGGCCAAGCCTTCTACGAGCAGTACTTC
cdr3_aa: CASSPEGQAFYEQYF

v_call: TRBV20-1
d_call: .
j_call: TRBJ2-2
clone_size: once
cdr3_nt: TGCAGTGCGAGAGACAAGGGGCGGAACACCGGGGAGCTGTTTTTT
cdr3_aa: CSARDKGRNTGELFF

v_call: TRBV6-1
d_call: .
j_call: TRBJ2-5
clone_size: .
cdr3_nt: TGTGCCAGCGCGACAGATTTGGACCTACGAGCAGAGACCCAGTACTTC
cdr3_aa: CASATDLDLRAETQYF

v_call: TRBV6-2/TRBV6-3
d_call: .
j_call: TRBJ2-1
clone_size: few
cdr3_nt: TGTGCCAGCAGTATTAGGGGCAATGAGCAGTTCTTC
cdr3_aa: CASSIRGNEQFF

v_call: TRBV9
d_call: TRBD2
j_call: TRBJ2-5
clone_size: .
cdr3_nt: TGTGCCAGCAGCGTTCATCCGGGACCGGGCGCCGGGGGGCAAGAGACCCAGTACTTC
cdr3_aa: CASSVHPGPGAGGQETQYF

v_call: TRBV29-1
d_call: .
j_call: TRBJ1-1
clone_size: .
cdr3_nt: TGCAGCGCTCAAGGGCGGGAGTGGCTTGAAGCTTTCTTT
cdr3_aa: CSAQGREWLEAFF

v_call: TRBV14
d_call: .
j_call: TRBJ2-6
clone_size: .
cdr3_nt: TGTGCCAGCAGCCGCCAAATAGGGGCCAACGTCCTGACTTTC
cdr3_aa: CASSRQIGANVLTF

v_call: TRBV7-2
d_call: .
j_call: TRBJ2-3
clone_size: .
cdr3_nt: TGTGCCAGCAGACTCGACCGAGGGGATACGCAGTATTTT
cdr3_aa: CASRLDRGDTQYF

v_call: TRBV29-1
d_call: .
j_call: TRBJ1-1
clone_size: .
cdr3_nt: TGCAGCGTTGAGAGGGGCGCTAGAGCTTTCTTT
cdr3_aa: CSVERGARAFF

v_call: TRBV20-1
d_call: .
j_call: TRBJ2-5
clone_size: once
cdr3_nt: TGCAGTACCCCCCCAGGGCACTTCGCCGGCGAAGGGTTTTTTCAAGAGACCCAGTACTTC
cdr3_aa: CSTPPGHFAGEGFFQETQYF

v_call: TRBV28
d_call: TRBD2
j_call: TRBJ2-5
clone_size: .
cdr3_nt: TGTGCCAGCAGGGTAGCGGGAGTGGAGACCCAGTACTTC
cdr3_aa: CASRVAGVETQYF

v_call: TRBV19
d_call: .
j_call: TRBJ2-3
clone_size: .
cdr3_nt: TGTGCCAGTACCCCAGGGACTTTACCCGACACAGATACGCAGTATTTT
cdr3_aa: CASTPGTLPDTDTQYF

v_call: TRBV4-3
d_call: TRBD1
j_call: TRBJ2-1
clone_size: .
cdr3_nt: TGCGCCAGCAGCCAAAACCTCCCGGGACAGGGACACAATGAGCAGTTCTTC
cdr3_aa: CASSQNLPGQGHNEQFF

v_call: TRBV5-1
d_call: .
j_call: TRBJ1-1
clone_size: .
cdr3_nt: TGCGCCAGCAGCTTGGGAGACGGATTTTTGAACACTGAAGCTTTCTTT
cdr3_aa: CASSLGDGFLNTEAFF

v_call: TRBV7-9
d_call: .
j_call: TRBJ2-3
clone_size: .
cdr3_nt: TGTGCCAGCAGCTTTGCGGAGGGTCGGTATTTT
cdr3_aa: CASSFAEGRYF

v_call: TRBV5-6
d_call: .
j_call: TRBJ1-6
clone_size: .
cdr3_nt: TGTGCCAGCAGCTGGGGGGATAATTCACCCCTCCACTTT
cdr3_aa: CASSWGDNSPLHF

v_call: TRBV7-2
d_call: TRBD2
j_call: TRBJ2-7
clone_size: .
cdr3_nt: TGTGCCAGCAGCTTGGTCGGGACTAGCGAGACCTACGAGCAGTACTTC
cdr3_aa: CASSLVGTSETYEQYF

v_call: TRBV20-1
d_call: TRBD1
j_call: TRBJ1-5
clone_size: .
cdr3_nt: TGCAGTGCTAGCACAGGGGAGGCTCAGCCCCAGCATTTT
cdr3_aa: CSASTGEAQPQHF

v_call: TRBV4-1
d_call: TRBD1
j_call: TRBJ1-2
clone_size: .
cdr3_nt: TGCGCCAGCAGCCCGCGGACAGGGACTAACTATGGCTACACCTTC
cdr3_aa: CASSPRTGTNYGYTF

v_call: TRBV7-2
d_call: .
j_call: TRBJ1-2
clone_size: .
cdr3_nt: TGTGCCAGCAGCTTAGGGCCCGCTAACTATGGCTACACCTTC
cdr3_aa: CASSLGPANYGYTF

v_call: TRBV30
d_call: .
j_call: TRBJ2-1
clone_size: .
cdr3_nt: TGTGCCTGGAGTGGGAGAAATGAGCAGTTCTTC
cdr3_aa: CAWSGRNEQFF

v_call: TRBV24-1
d_call: TRBD1
j_call: TRBJ2-7
clone_size: .
cdr3_nt: TGTGCCACCAGTGACCCCCGGGACAGGGCCGACGAGCAGTACTTC
cdr3_aa: CATSDPRDRADEQYF

v_call: TRBV5-4
d_call: TRBD1
j_call: TRBJ1-2
clone_size: .
cdr3_nt: TGTGCCAGCAGCTTGGGACAGGGGGTCTATGGCTACACCTTC
cdr3_aa: CASSLGQGVYGYTF

v_call: TRBV28
d_call: TRBD2
j_call: TRBJ2-2
clone_size: .
cdr3_nt: TGTGCCAGCAAACCGGGACTAGCGTGGGAGGTTAGCACCGGGGAGCTGTTTTTT
cdr3_aa: CASKPGLAWEVSTGELFF

v_call: TRBV7-8
d_call: TRBD1
j_call: TRBJ1-5
clone_size: .
cdr3_nt: TGTGCCAGCAAACCGGACAGGGGACGCAATCAGCCCCAGCATTTT
cdr3_aa: CASKPDRGRNQPQHF

v_call: TRBV30
d_call: .
j_call: TRBJ2-7
clone_size: .
cdr3_nt: TGTGCCTGGAGTACCGGTCTGAGCTCCTACGAGCAGTACTTC
cdr3_aa: CAWSTGLSSYEQYF

v_call: TRBV5-4
d_call: .
j_call: TRBJ2-4
clone_size: .
cdr3_nt: TGTGCCAGCAGCTTGGAAAAAAACATTCAGTACTTC
cdr3_aa: CASSLEKNIQYF

v_call: TRBV7-9
d_call: .
j_call: TRBJ2-3
clone_size: .
cdr3_nt: TGTGCCAGCAGCTTAGATCCCAGGGAAGATACGCAGTATTTT
cdr3_aa: CASSLDPREDTQYF

v_call: TRBV4-2
d_call: TRBD2
j_call: TRBJ2-5
clone_size: .
cdr3_nt: TGTGCCAGCAGCCAAGCGATGATGACCCTAGCGGGAGGGCGCGGGGGAGAGACCCAGTACTTC
cdr3_aa: CASSQAMMTLAGGRGGETQYF

v_call: TRBV3-1
d_call: .
j_call: TRBJ1-5
clone_size: .
cdr3_nt: TGTGCCAGCAGCCGGACCCATGGAAGCAATCAGCCCCAGCATTTT
cdr3_aa: CASSRTHGSNQPQHF

v_call: TRBV5-1
d_call: TRBD1
j_call: TRBJ1-4
clone_size: .
cdr3_nt: TGCGCCAGCAGCTTGGGGTCGACAGGGACTGGTGAAAAACTGTTTTTT
cdr3_aa: CASSLGSTGTGEKLFF

v_call: TRBV20-1
d_call: .
j_call: TRBJ1-3
clone_size: .
cdr3_nt: TGCAGTGCTCGTCCCAGGACTACCGGAAACACCATATATTTT
cdr3_aa: CSARPRTTGNTIYF